What follows is one TCR beta chain and its context. Its antigen has not been determined. Within one base of it there is no much larger clone, and no base qualities were kept. Per the germline V gene (reference sequence), SEHNR is the CDR1 and FQNEAQ is the CDR2. Trimming removed 0 bases from V and 5 bases from J; the gene matches leave 10 bases unexplained. Inclusive of the bounding cysteine and phenylalanine, the CDR3 is 16 residues long. Only CDR3 DNA remains: 48 bases, in frame from the first base. What this sample's time point label stands for: cycle 4 day 1 (C4D1), after less than 7 weeks of nivolumab. All trial patients had relapsed after autologous stem cell transplantation, with cohorts A, B and C differing in prior brentuximab vedotin exposure. Magnetic negative selection with a Miltenyi CD4+ T cell isolation kit was used to purify CD4+ T cells from thawed PBMCs. The trial cohort was composed of over 50 patients with relapsed/refractory classical Hodgkin lymphoma, for whom complete response, partial response or progressive disease was recorded as best overall response. Trial patients were treated with single-agent nivolumab in the multi-cohort phase II CheckMate 205 trial. An independent review committee assessed best overall response by applying the 2007 International Working Group response criteria. Trial PBMCs were collected just before the start of nivolumab (C1D1) and during therapy at cycle 2 day 1 and cycle 4 day 1. Peripheral blood was collected in 8 mL Vacutainer Cell Preparation Tubes, from which PBMCs were isolated by centrifugation and then cryopreserved. Purified CD4+ and CD8+ fractions were prepared only for cases in which an additional PBMC sample was available. On LS columns in a quadroMACS separator, the magnetically labelled cells were depleted, and the flow-through was collected as the purified fraction.

The data originate from a study of PD-1 blockade in classical Hodgkin lymphoma (dated by TCRdb to the early 2020s). About the full investigation: Nivolumab dosing was 3 mg/kg intravenously every 2 weeks, continuing until either disease progression or unacceptable toxicity. The study used CyTOF and TCR beta sequencing to define a peripheral blood immune signature of response to PD-1 blockade in classical Hodgkin lymphoma.

The Qiagen DNeasy kit was used to extract genomic DNA both from unsorted PBMCs and from the negatively selected CD4+ and CD8+ fractions. Amplification of TCR beta CDR3 regions was done by immunoSEQ multiplex PCR with primers that anneal to V and J segments. A synthetic immune receptor repertoire was used to minimize amplification bias, and any remaining bias was removed computationally after sequencing. Under the source paper's analysis protocol: Repertoire diversity was quantified as the Shannon entropy index using custom Python scripts. The unsorted, CD4+ and CD8+ repertoires were each analyzed separately, with the exception of combined analyses, where CD4+ and CD8+ sequences were merged in silico. Clonal expansion was defined as a frequency increase of at least 2-fold after treatment compared with C1D1, and clones undetected at baseline were assigned a pseudocount of 0.5. Clones with 0 or 1 copy at C1D1 were classified as singleton clones, and clones with 2 or more copies were classified as non-singleton clones. Clones expanded in unsorted samples were assigned a CD4+, CD8+ or unknown annotation through matching of protein sequences in sorted samples from the same patient. Wilcoxon tests on paired samples were used to test changes in diversity from C1D1 to C4D1. TCRdb re-hosts the immuneACCESS table, in-frame sequences only. Its copies lack some clones; in the studies checked, an unresolved V gene accounts for under half of them, and the cause for the rest is not known. For V, J and clone size, that table is used; D and trimming come from the DNA. This sample is represented by 15,000 to 20,000 clones; around four fifths of them were singletons. Around 2.6% of the sample is taken by the ten largest.

Study-level results and caveats: Baseline diversity similar to that of newly diagnosed patients was observed in trial patients achieving complete response, whereas significantly lower diversity was observed in partial responders and progressors. Patients starting nivolumab less than 1 year after ASCT had lower diversity and were excluded from later analyses to avoid confounding by immune reconstitution. By C4D1, a significant rise was seen in CD4+ TCR diversity but not in CD8+ TCR diversity (p=0.0027 vs p=0.16), and the rise was most apparent among complete responders (p=0.02). Baseline TCR diversity was reported to be lower in newly diagnosed patients than in healthy donors, and even lower in relapsed/refractory patients. Only a single clinical trial cohort was studied, and what caused the repertoire differences, possibly disease activity or prior therapy, remained undefined.

The source is a human donor with classical Hodgkin lymphoma. The chain joins TRBV7-9 to TRBJ2-7; 7 middle bases align to TRBD2. The sequences come from CD4+ T cells from blood, collected before the fourth cycle of nivolumab. The nucleotide sequence is given as TGTGCCAGCAGCTTAGCCCGGGGAGGGGAAGGGAACGAGCAGTACTTC. The resulting protein is CASSLARGGEGNEQYF.